The rows below give T cell receptor beta chains drawn from one sample of a study of cytomegalovirus exposure and HLA in healthy donors. TCRdb keeps only in-frame clones here, not all; method: immunoSEQ multiplex PCR. The table has 100,000 or so clones, approximately 82% seen once. Sequenced sample: PBMCs. These receptors came from a man aged 35-49 years in good health and CMV-seropositive. Each CDR3 is given with its conserved first and last residue. The D gene is left open where the match is weak. A row's size may be missing; if present it is once, few, many or a size class.

clone size,D gene,J gene,V gene,CDR3 DNA,CDR3 protein
NA,TRBD2,TRBJ2-7,TRBV7-2,TGTGCCAGCAGCCGGCAAGCGGGAGTCTACGAGCAGTACTTC,CASSRQAGVYEQYF
NA,TRBD2,TRBJ2-1,TRBV7-9,TGTTCCAGCAGCCTTCTGACTAGCGGGAGTTGGGATGAGCAGTTCTTC,CSSSLLTSGSWDEQFF
NA,NA,TRBJ2-5,TRBV28,TGTGCCAGCAGTTGGTTGGGCTCAGGGGAAGAGACCCAGTACTTC,CASSWLGSGEETQYF
NA,TRBD1,TRBJ2-7,TRBV23-1,TGCGCCAGCAACTCGGACAGGGGGGCCTACTACGAGCAGTACTTC,CASNSDRGAYYEQYF
few,NA,TRBJ2-4,TRBV27,TGTGCCAGCAGTTTAATCCCCCCCGGAAACATTCAGTACTTC,CASSLIPPGNIQYF
NA,TRBD1,TRBJ1-2,TRBV5-6,TGTGCCAGCAGCTTGGGGGACAGGGGCTTCGGCTACACCTTC,CASSLGDRGFGYTF
NA,TRBD1,TRBJ2-5,TRBV18,TGTGCCAGCTCACCATCCAGGACAGGGGGCCAGGAGACCCAGTACTTC,CASSPSRTGGQETQYF
once,NA,TRBJ2-2,TRBV19,TGTGCCAGTAGTGGCGGAGGGCTCACCGGGGAGCTGTTTTTT,CASSGGGLTGELFF
NA,NA,TRBJ1-6,TRBV7-9,TGTGCCAGCAGCTTAGACACAAATTCACCCCTCCACTTT,CASSLDTNSPLHF
NA,NA,TRBJ1-3,TRBV10-3,TGTGCCACCAAAGACGGCACGGGAGGAAACACCATATATTTT,CATKDGTGGNTIYF
NA,TRBD1,TRBJ2-1,TRBV9,TGTGCCAGCAGCGTGGGGGACAGGGTTTGGAATGAGCAGTTCTTC,CASSVGDRVWNEQFF
NA,TRBD1,TRBJ2-3,TRBV5-1,TGCGCCAGCAGCCTCGGGACAGGGGGCACAGATACGCAGTATTTT,CASSLGTGGTDTQYF
NA,TRBD1,TRBJ2-5,TRBV27,TGTGCCAGCAGTTCCTGGACAGGGGGGGGAGAGGCCCAGTACTTC,CASSSWTGGGEAQYF
NA,NA,TRBJ1-3,TRBV14,TGTGCCAGCAGGGACAGCTCTGGAAACACCATATATTTT,CASRDSSGNTIYF
NA,NA,TRBJ2-7,TRBV6-6,TGTGCCAGCAGTTACCAACCCCAGGGCTACGAGCAGTACTTC,CASSYQPQGYEQYF
few,TRBD2,TRBJ2-3,TRBV4-1,TGCGCCAGCAGCCATGCTTCGGGGGGATGGGACACGCAGTATTTT,CASSHASGGWDTQYF
NA,NA,TRBJ1-1,TRBV6-1,TGTGCCAGCAGTGCCCCAACCGGGACAACGTTAATGAACACTGAAGCTTTCTTT,CASSAPTGTTLMNTEAFF
NA,NA,TRBJ1-1,TRBV7-9,TGTGCCAGCAGCTTAGATTCGGGGTTCAGGGAAGCTTTCTTT,CASSLDSGFREAFF
NA,TRBD1,TRBJ2-1,TRBV6-6,TGTGCCAGCAGCCCACAGGGGTTGGAGTACAATGAGCAGTTCTTC,CASSPQGLEYNEQFF
NA,TRBD2,TRBJ2-3,TRBV11-3,TGTGCCAGCAGCCCGAGGACTAGCGGTAGCACAGATACGCAGTATTTT,CASSPRTSGSTDTQYF
NA,NA,TRBJ1-5,TRBV6-1,TGTGCCAGCAGGATGACAGGCCAGCCCCAGCATTTT,CASRMTGQPQHF
NA,NA,TRBJ1-2,TRBV20-1,TGCAGTGCTGGATTAGACTGGGGCTACACCTTC,CSAGLDWGYTF
NA,NA,TRBJ1-1,TRBV7-6,TGTGCCAGCAGCTTAGGACAGAACACTGAAGCTTTCTTT,CASSLGQNTEAFF
NA,TRBD1,TRBJ1-1,TRBV19,TGTGCCAGTAGTATGGGACAGATGAACACTGAAGCTTTCTTT,CASSMGQMNTEAFF